Shown below are 8 T cell receptor beta chains from a single sample sequenced in a study of blood T cell repertoires in COVID-19. Clones were sequenced by immunoSEQ multiplex PCR, and TCRdb holds only the in-frame ones, with some missing. Among around 300,000 clones listed, around nine tenths were seen once. Material for sequencing was PBMCs or T cells enriched from blood (not recorded which). The receptor source for this set is a man under 40 who had recovered from COVID-19.

This chain uses TRBV19 with TRBJ2-1; D may be TRBD1 (5 bases). Germline CDR1 LNHDA, CDR2 SQIVND (reference sequence). V gave up 11 bases and J gave up 10 bases, with 18 bases separating them. This CDR3 comprises 12 residues. DNA for the CDR3: TGTGCCTCCCGATTTGGGGCAGGAGAGCAGTTCTTC. Translating it yields CASRFGAGEQFF.

This clone was counted between two and nine times. This CDR3 reads CATAVFGSGNTEAFF. In DNA form, the CDR3 reads TGTGCCACCGCAGTATTCGGGTCTGGGAACACTGAAGCTTTCTTT. The chain recombines TRBV10-3 with TRBJ1-1, with D unresolved. Germline assignment: CDR1 ENHRY and CDR2 SYGVKD. V was pared by 10 bases and J by 1 base, with 19 bases between. The CDR3 consists of 15 residues.

This chain links TRBV4-2 with TRBJ1-2, with a weak D call TRBD1 (6 bases). Germline lookup yields CDR1 LGHNA and CDR2 YNFKEQ. V lost 4 bases, J lost 2 bases, and 14 bases lay in between. The CDR3 consists of 15 residues. The CDR3 loop is CASSLTSTGNYGYTF. In nucleotides, the CDR3 is TGTGCCAGCAGCCTAACGTCTACAGGGAACTATGGCTACACCTTC.

This sequence joins TRBV28 and TRBJ2-7; 12 bases agree with TRBD1. CDR1 and CDR2 from the germline V gene are MDHEN and SYDVKM. CDR3 length: 16 amino acids. V trimming: 4 bases; J trimming: 5 bases; junction bases outside the gene matches: 9. CDR3: CASSSYGRDRGHEQYF. In DNA, the CDR3 is TGTGCCAGCAGTTCTTATGGCAGGGACAGGGGGCACGAGCAGTACTTC.

The V and J genes are TRBV15 and TRBJ1-5, with D perhaps matching TRBD1 (5 bases). The CDR3 sequence is 15 residues long. Trimming took off 4 bases at V and 0 bases at J, with 10 bases between the two ends. Germline V CDR1 and CDR2: LNHNV, YYDKDF (reference sequence). Here the CDR3 reads CATSTYDSSNQPQHF. In nucleotides, the CDR3 is TGTGCCACCAGCACCTACGACAGTAGCAATCAGCCCCAGCATTTT.

The J gene is TRBJ2-7, the V gene TRBV7-3; perhaps TRBD1 as D (6 bases). The V end lost 2 bases, the J end lost 5 bases, and 10 bases lay between the germline ends. This CDR3 contains 13 residues. Germline loops: CDR1 SGHTA, CDR2 FQGTGA. The CDR3 sequence: CASSLSRGHEQYF. In nucleotides, the CDR3 is TGTGCCAGCAGCTTATCCAGGGGACACGAGCAGTACTTC.

This chain links TRBV19 with TRBJ1-5; 9 nucleotides align to TRBD1. CDR1 LNHDA and CDR2 SQIVND come from the germline V gene (reference sequence). The trim removed 5 bases at V and 0 bases at J, leaving 2 bases unmatched. The CDR3 extends over 15 amino acids. CDR3 region: CASSPTGGSNQPQHF. CDR3 coding DNA: TGTGCCAGTAGTCCGACAGGGGGTAGCAATCAGCCCCAGCATTTT.

The rearrangement joins TRBV20-1 to TRBJ2-5; 7 bases match TRBD2. This CDR3 region has 15 residues. V trimming: 3 bases; J trimming: 1 base; junction bases outside the gene matches: 8. Germline-derived CDR1 and CDR2 are DFQATT and SNEGSKA (reference sequence). The CDR3 loop is CSASLSGSIQETQYF. CDR3 in DNA: TGCAGTGCTAGTCTTAGCGGGTCTATCCAAGAGACCCAGTACTTC.